One sample yielded the 24 T cell receptor beta chains listed below, sequenced in a study of T cells in Graves' hyperthyroidism and ophthalmopathy. Researchers amplified the TCR beta CDR3 regions from RNA transcripts. Carried out on the TCR CDR3, a first-round RT-PCR used the HTBI primer set. TCRdb passed the multiplex PCR reads through MiXCR, listing each CDR3 protein once. Among under 650,000 distinct CDR3 sequences listed, about a sixth were seen once. The sequenced material came from blood. These receptors were collected from a young woman with Graves' hyperthyroidism.

The chain couples TRBV24-1 to TRBJ1-3, with TRBD1 identical over 9 bases. The junction had 17 bases not matched to a gene; V was cut back by 1 base and J by 2 bases. CDR3 size: 21 residues. Germline-derived CDR1 and CDR2 are KGHDR and SFDVKD. The CDR3: CATSDLVDRGQHTDPGNTIYF. CDR3 DNA: TGTGCCACCAGTGATTTAGTGGACAGGGGCCAGCACACGGACCCTGGAAACACCATATATTTT.

Concerning this clonotype: A much larger clone sits a single nucleotide away, making a read error possible. This chain links TRBV6-1 with TRBJ1-2, with TRBD1 as a possible D gene (5 bases). The CDR3 length is 15 residues. Trimming stripped 2 bases from V and 4 bases from J, with 14 bases between. Germline assignment: CDR1 MNHNS and CDR2 SASEGT. The CDR3 loop is CASSESGGAPYGYTF. CDR3 coding DNA: TGTGCCAGCAGTGAATCGGGGGGAGCCCCCTATGGCTACACCTTC.

Here the CDR3 reads CSVGLGIGGSNQPQHF. CDR3 in DNA: TGCAGCGTTGGGTTGGGGATCGGGGGTAGCAATCAGCCCCAGCATTTT. The rearrangement joins TRBV29-1 to TRBJ1-5; a weak D match, TRBD1 (5 bases). Germline V gene sequence: CDR1 SQVTM, CDR2 ANQGSEA. There are 16 residues in the CDR3. V was shortened by 4 bases and J by 0 bases, with 16 bases between the two germline ends.

The CDR3 sequence is CASSPVGVSGEQYF. The DNA of the CDR3 is TGTGCCAGCAGCCCGGTAGGAGTCTCAGGGGAGCAGTACTTC. The rearrangement joins TRBV4-2 to TRBJ2-7; perhaps TRBD1 as D (5 bases). The germline CDR1 and CDR2 sequences are LGHNA and YNFKEQ. This CDR3 comprises 14 residues. The ends were cut back, 4 bases at V and 7 bases at J, with 17 bases in the middle.

DNA for the CDR3: TGTGCCACCCGCCGGGGGAACACTGAAGCTTTCTTT. Translated, it gives CATRRGNTEAFF. The V gene is TRBV6-1, the J gene TRBJ1-1; D ambiguous. The CDR3 runs to 12 residues. Trimming took 10 bases from V and 1 from J, leaving 10 bases between them. CDR1 is MNHNS and CDR2 is SASEGT in the germline V gene.

This clonotype was found many times. At one boundary the junction diverges from the germline segment, which might be a read error. The chain employs TRBV7-7 and TRBJ2-7, with 10 bases that match TRBD2. The CDR3 totals 15 residues. Germline V gene lookup returns CDR1 SSHAT and CDR2 FNYEAQ (reference sequence). DNA of the CDR3: TGTGCTAGCATCCCCGGCCTAGCGGGAGTGAACGAGCAGTACTTC. Its translation: CASIPGLAGVNEQYF.

The chain is built from TRBV5-8 and TRBJ1-5; the match to TRBD1 covers 8 bases. V was clipped by 5 bases and J by 6 bases; unmatched bases: 4. Germline CDR1 reads SGHTS; CDR2 reads YDEGEE. This CDR3 is 13 amino acids long. The CDR3 is CASREQGGQPQHF. CDR3 DNA sequence: TGTGCCAGCAGGGAACAGGGGGGTCAGCCCCAGCATTTT.

This clonotype was counted many times. V gene TRBV20-1 combines with J gene TRBJ2-7; TRBD2 agrees at 10 bases. The CDR3 is 12 residues long. V shed 2 bases, J shed 6 bases, and the junction held 1 base outside the gene matches. Germline values: CDR1 DFQATT, CDR2 SNEGSKA (reference sequence). The CDR3 coding sequence is TGCAGTGCTAGACTAGCGGGAGTCGAGCAGTACTTC. Translated: CSARLAGVEQYF.

This clonotype was counted ten times or more. The chain couples TRBV30 to TRBJ2-3, with D possibly called TRBD1 or TRBD2 (5 bases each). The germline gives CDR1 GTSNPN, CDR2 SVGIG (reference sequence). The CDR3 has 15 residues. Trimming left V 2 bases short and J 3 bases short, with 15 bases between. Written as DNA, the CDR3 is TGTGCCTGGAGTCTCGGGGCGATATGGACAGATACGCAGTATTTT. Residues: CAWSLGAIWTDTQYF.

This clonotype was detected many times. The CDR3 DNA reads TGTGCCAGCAGCCAAGCGGGAGGATTTGAGCAGTTCTTC. Its translation: CASSQAGGFEQFF. The chain couples TRBV11-3 to TRBJ2-1; the match to TRBD2 covers 9 bases. The CDR3 is made up of 13 amino acids. With 5 bases clipped from V and 9 bases from J, the junction kept 5 bases outside the gene matches. CDR1 is SGHNT, CDR2 YENEEA, per germline.

The chain links TRBV4-3 to TRBJ1-1; perhaps TRBD1 as D (6 bases). Germline V gene data show CDR1 as LGHNA and CDR2 as YSLEER. The CDR3 spans 15 residues. V was pared by 1 base and J by 7 bases, with 16 bases between. The chain's CDR3 is CASSQATTGDLEAFF. DNA for the CDR3: TGCGCCAGCAGCCAAGCTACGACAGGCGATCTTGAAGCTTTCTTT.

Many counts were recorded for this clonotype. The chain has TRBV12-3 or TRBV12-4 and TRBJ2-7; no definite D call. The CDR3 covers 14 residues. Trimming cost V 8 bases and J 0 bases, with 14 bases left between them. The CDR3 region is CASPPPGSSYEQYF. The CDR3 region has the DNA TGTGCCAGCCCCCCGCCCGGGTCCTCCTACGAGCAGTACTTC.

This clonotype was observed at least ten times. V gene TRBV20-1 combines with J gene TRBJ2-2; TRBD2 matches 8 bases. The CDR3 loop spans 13 amino acids. With 5 bases clipped from V and 3 bases from J, the junction kept 2 bases outside the gene matches. Germline V gives CDR1 DFQATT, CDR2 SNEGSKA (reference sequence). The CDR3 protein is CSAFSGDTGELFF. The CDR3, as DNA: TGCAGTGCTTTTAGCGGGGACACCGGGGAGCTGTTTTTT.

This clonotype was seen repeatedly, ten times or more. V is TRBV20-1 and J is TRBJ2-7; perhaps TRBD1 as D (5 bases). CDR1 DFQATT and CDR2 SNEGSKA come from the germline V gene (reference sequence). Trimming stripped 5 bases from V and 2 bases from J, with 16 bases between. The CDR3 covers 14 residues. This chain's CDR3 is CSAATSVGAYEQYF. CDR3 sequence (DNA): TGCAGTGCTGCTACATCGGTAGGGGCCTACGAGCAGTACTTC.

This clonotype has only a few counts. This sequence joins TRBV7-3 and TRBJ2-2; 10 bases are a match to TRBD1. J gave up 3 bases and V 0 bases, and 1 base lay outside the gene matches. The CDR3 has 16 residues. Germline-derived CDR1 and CDR2 are SGHTA and FQGTGA. In nucleotides, the CDR3 is TGTGCCAGCAGCTTAACCGGGACAGGGGACACCGGGGAGCTGTTTTTT. It translates to CASSLTGTGDTGELFF.

In its sample, this clonotype was seen many times. The chain links TRBV2 to TRBJ2-7, with 8 bases lining up with TRBD1. The CDR3 length is 14 residues. The germline CDR1 and CDR2 sequences are SNHLY and FYNNEI. J gave up 12 bases and V 6 bases, and 16 bases lay outside the gene matches. The CDR3 DNA is TGTGCCAGCAGCTACGACAGGGGTGGAATCTGGAGGTACTTC. Its protein is CASSYDRGGIWRYF.

The genes are TRBV29-1 and TRBJ2-3; D unresolved. The CDR3 is 15 residues long. Germline V gene data show CDR1 as SQVTM and CDR2 as ANQGSEA. V shed 3 bases and J shed 1 base, with 14 bases lying between them. The CDR3 coding sequence is TGCAGCGTTGATTTGGGAACCCTGGGCACAGATACGCAGTATTTT. It yields the protein CSVDLGTLGTDTQYF.

This clonotype was seen ten or more times. The rearrangement joins TRBV6-5 to TRBJ2-1; possibly TRBD1 or TRBD2 for D (5 bases each). The V end was cut by 2 bases, the J end by 0 bases, with 14 bases between. Germline assignment: CDR1 MNHEY and CDR2 SVGAGI. The CDR3 runs to 17 residues. The CDR3 nucleotides read TGTGCCAGCAGTTACGGGATCGGGGCTAGCTCCTACAATGAGCAGTTCTTC. It encodes CASSYGIGASSYNEQFF.

The chain employs TRBV19 and TRBJ2-3, with D possibly matching TRBD1 (6 bases). The germline V gene encodes CDR1 LNHDA and CDR2 SQIVND (reference sequence). V was clipped by 3 bases and J by 1 base, with 14 bases between them. The CDR3 is 16 amino acids. The CDR3 DNA is TGTGCCAGTAGTATTGAAAAGGACAGAGGCACAGATACGCAGTATTTT. This codes for CASSIEKDRGTDTQYF.

This clonotype has only a few counts. V gene TRBV20-1 combines with J gene TRBJ2-7; D gene unclear. Trimming removed 3 bases at V and 5 bases at J, with 14 bases between. The CDR3 contains 13 residues. Germline CDR1 reads DFQATT; CDR2 reads SNEGSKA (reference sequence). In DNA form, the CDR3 reads TGCAGTGCTAGGACCCCCTTTAGGGACGAGCAGTACTTC. Translated: CSARTPFRDEQYF.

This clonotype was picked up many times. The rearrangement uses TRBV5-1 and TRBJ1-1, with unresolved D. Germline V gene sequence: CDR1 SGHRS, CDR2 YFSETQ. V was shortened by 7 bases and J by 2 bases, with 15 bases between the two germline ends. This CDR3 contains 14 residues. The CDR3 sequence: CASHKTPTNTEAFF. DNA for the CDR3: TGCGCCAGCCACAAGACACCTACTAACACTGAAGCTTTCTTT.

The CDR3: CSVYHSGANVLTF. The CDR3 DNA follows: TGCAGCGTATATCATTCTGGGGCCAACGTCCTGACTTTC. V and J are TRBV29-1 and TRBJ2-6, with unresolved D. CDR1 is SQVTM, CDR2 ANQGSEA, per germline. V lost 6 bases and J 1 base, leaving 7 bases between the germline ends. The CDR3 is made up of 13 amino acids.

In this sample, this clonotype turned up many times. J is TRBJ1-5 and V is TRBV28; maybe TRBD1 (5 bases). The CDR3 loop spans 14 amino acids. CDR1 and CDR2 from the germline V gene are MDHEN and SYDVKM. Deletions cut 2 bases from V and 7 bases from J, with 12 bases between. The DNA for the CDR3 is TGTGCCAGCAGTTTAATCCAGGGTCGGCAGCCCCAGCATTTT. Amino acids: CASSLIQGRQPQHF.

Ten or more counts support this clonotype. The genes are TRBV12-3 or TRBV12-4 and TRBJ2-4, with no clear D. The germline V and J ends were trimmed by 6 bases and 1 base, with 16 bases remaining between them. This CDR3 comprises 16 residues. The CDR3 coding sequence is TGTGCCAGCAGCGACCGGTCTCACCACGCCAAAAACATTCAGTACTTC. This encodes CASSDRSHHAKNIQYF.